This TCR beta chain is from a study of OX40 agonist ivuxolimab in advanced cancers. Study-wide results and limits: At 0.1 to 3.0 mg/kg and by week 6, CD4+ and CD8+ T cells in the blood had expanded clonally.

Comment on this clone: Its antigen remains unknown.

Profiled with immunoSEQ multiplex PCR; TCRdb holds only in-frame clones, not every one. The sample has 130,000 or so clones, about 92% seen once. The starting material was CD4+ or CD8+ T cells sorted from blood, obtained in a trial of the OX40 agonist ivuxolimab. This clonotype was sampled from an adult with an advanced solid tumor such as melanoma, head and neck, liver or kidney cancer.

The CDR3 protein is CASWTSGRAGELFF. DNA of the CDR3: TGTGCCAGCTGGACTAGCGGGAGGGCCGGGGAGCTGTTTTTT. The chain links TRBV6-1 to TRBJ2-2; TRBD2 aligns across 15 bases. Germline V lookup: CDR1 MNHNS, CDR2 SASEGT. J gave up 6 bases and V 8 bases, and 1 base lay outside the gene matches. This CDR3 has 14 residues.